A single T cell receptor (beta chain) is shown here with its context. Its target is unknown. Cultured cells yielded isolated CD4+ T cells after around 10 days. From March to December 2020, the person had a SARS-CoV-2 infection that was confirmed by PCR. Some clones are missing from TCRdb's copy, which holds only in-frame ones; the method was immunoSEQ multiplex PCR. The table shows about 51,000 clones, with around 70% occurring only once. These data originate in a study of vaccination effects on CD4 cells after COVID-19. Across the study: A couple of convalescent donors provided samples 16 days and one week before vaccination. The researchers cultured approximately 2 million PBMC per well with approximately 9.1 IU/ml IL-2 and 8 to 10 ug/ml peptides.

Regarding the study as a whole: The study found marked clonal contraction of infection- and vaccine-induced clones late after vaccination.

Germline V lookup: CDR1 KGHSH, CDR2 LQKENI. This CDR3 has 15 residues. V was clipped by 4 bases and J by 4 bases; unmatched bases: 7. This specimen was CD4+ T cells from PBMCs cultured without peptide, taken before COVID-19 vaccination. The chain couples TRBV18 to TRBJ2-4; the match to TRBD1 covers 7 bases. The TCR comes from a human donor who had a prior SARS-CoV-2 infection. CDR3 in DNA: TGTGCCAGCTCACGACGCTCAGGGGGTAAAAACATTCAGTACTTC. Residues: CASSRRSGGKNIQYF.